The entry below gives a single TCR beta chain sequence along with its context. Its antigen is as yet unknown. The data belong to a study of cytomegalovirus exposure and HLA in healthy donors. Background on the study: Most donors, 70% to 85% of a few hundred genotyped, fell in the Caucasian-associated ancestry cluster.

Study results and limitations: Evidence from a later analysis indicated that most CMV-associated TCR beta chains looked HLA-restricted. Analysis was carried out at a later point, and it linked a missense DCLRE1C variant to TCR beta V- and J-gene trimming. The authors assumed roughly uniform sequencing depth across donors for presence/absence analyses.

Use of 60 Vbeta and 13 Jbeta primers characterized the PCR. The assay was immunoSEQ multiplex PCR, and TCRdb's table has in-frame clones only and misses some. The sample has about 110,000 clones; approximately 72% are singletons. The length of the CDR3 is 15 residues. V shed 6 bases, J shed 1 base, and the junction held 7 bases outside the gene matches. Per the germline V gene, CDR1 is ENHRY and CDR2 is SYGVKD. The sequence was obtained from a man aged 30-40 years in good health and CMV-seronegative. The gene calls are TRBV10-3 and TRBJ1-2; TRBD1 matches at 8 bases. The material sequenced was PBMCs. The CDR3 nucleotides are TGTGCCATCAGGGACAGGGTTGAGTTTAACTATGGCTACACCTTC. It codes for CAIRDRVEFNYGYTF.